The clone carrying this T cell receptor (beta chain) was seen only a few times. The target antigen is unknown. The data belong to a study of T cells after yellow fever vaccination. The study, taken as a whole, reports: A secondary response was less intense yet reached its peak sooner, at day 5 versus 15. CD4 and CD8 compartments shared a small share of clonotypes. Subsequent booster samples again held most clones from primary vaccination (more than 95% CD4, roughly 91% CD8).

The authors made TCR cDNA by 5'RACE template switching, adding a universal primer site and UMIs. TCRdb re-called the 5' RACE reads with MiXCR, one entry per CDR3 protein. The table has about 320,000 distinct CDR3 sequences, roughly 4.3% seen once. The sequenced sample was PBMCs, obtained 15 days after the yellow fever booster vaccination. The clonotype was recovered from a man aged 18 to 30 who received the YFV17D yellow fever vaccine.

DNA of the CDR3: TGCGCCAGCAGCTTTGCCCCCGTGAGCTCCTACGAGCAGTACTTC. This translates into CASSFAPVSSYEQYF. The genes are TRBV5-1 and TRBJ2-7; D remains ambiguous. The CDR3 is made up of 15 amino acids. CDR1 is SGHRS and CDR2 is YFSETQ in the germline V gene. Trimming pared 2 bases from V and 0 bases from J, leaving 12 bases between.